The 23 T cell receptor beta chains below come from one sample, sequenced in a study of blood T cell repertoires in COVID-19. Produced via immunoSEQ multiplex PCR; TCRdb's table is partial and in-frame only. Of fewer than 500,000 clones listed, roughly nine tenths were seen once; the top ten hold under 2.5%. The sequencing input was PBMCs or T cells enriched from blood (not recorded which). The receptor source for this set is a woman aged 18-35 years with acute COVID-19.

A few counts support this clone. This rearrangement joins TRBV2 to TRBJ1-4, with 7 nucleotides matching TRBD1. CDR3 length: 14 residues. Germline values: CDR1 SNHLY, CDR2 FYNNEI. Unmatched junction bases numbered 10, after V lost 7 bases and J lost 8 bases. The CDR3, as DNA: TGTGCCAGCAAATTGGACAGGCGACCGGAAAAACTGTTTTTT. This sequence encodes CASKLDRRPEKLFF.

A few counts support this clone. The J gene is TRBJ1-1, the V gene TRBV10-1; D is ambiguous. Trimming removed 2 bases from V and 6 bases from J, with 10 bases in between. CDR3 length: 13 residues. Germline values: CDR1 WNHNN, CDR2 SYGVQD (reference sequence). The CDR3 here is CASSERGRAEAFF. The CDR3 DNA follows: TGCGCCAGCAGTGAGAGAGGGAGGGCTGAAGCTTTCTTT.

This chain joins TRBV10-3 and TRBJ2-5; D may be TRBD1 (5 bases). Germline CDR1 and CDR2: ENHRY and SYGVKD. Trimming stripped 4 bases from V and 5 bases from J, with 8 bases between. The CDR3 totals 12 residues. This CDR3 reads CAISGPGETQYF. In DNA form, the CDR3 reads TGTGCCATCAGTGGACCAGGGGAGACCCAGTACTTC.

This clone came up a few times. This chain joins TRBV3-1 (or the pseudogene TRBV3-2) and TRBJ1-5; weak D call: TRBD1 (6 bases). CDR1 and CDR2 from the germline V gene are LGHDT and YNNKEL (reference sequence). CDR3 length: 15 amino acids. Trimming left V 4 bases short and J 3 bases short, with 13 bases between. In DNA, the CDR3 is TGTGCCAGCAGCCGACAGACAGGAAACAATCAGCCCCAGCATTTT. This codes for CASSRQTGNNQPQHF.

This clone was recorded only once. Other DNA sequences in the same sample also yield this CDR3. V and J are TRBV18 and TRBJ1-1; TRBD1 might be the D (5 bases). Germline V gene lookup returns CDR1 KGHSH and CDR2 LQKENI. Trimming took 6 bases from V and 6 from J, leaving 11 bases between them. The CDR3 covers 12 residues. The CDR3 nucleotides are TGTGCCAGCTCGCTTCAGGGTGCTGAAGCTTTCTTT. Translation gives CASSLQGAEAFF.

V gene TRBV27 combines with J gene TRBJ2-7; TRBD2 aligns across 14 bases. This CDR3 region has 15 residues. Germline V gene sequence: CDR1 MNHEY, CDR2 SMNVEV (reference sequence). V trimming: 3 bases; J trimming: 3 bases; junction bases outside the gene matches: 1. CDR3 region: CASSFGTSGGYEQYF. As DNA, the CDR3 is TGTGCCAGCAGTTTCGGGACTAGCGGGGGCTACGAGCAGTACTTC.

On this clone itself: This sample also contains other DNA sequences that code for the same CDR3. V is TRBV27 and J is TRBJ1-5; unclear D gene. The CDR3 loop spans 15 amino acids. Trimming cost V 4 bases and J 3 bases, with 13 bases left between them. CDR1 MNHEY and CDR2 SMNVEV come from the germline V gene (reference sequence). CDR3 sequence (DNA): TGTGCCAGCAGTTCCGGAACAGACCACAATCAGCCCCAGCATTTT. Its translation is CASSSGTDHNQPQHF.

CDR3 in DNA: TGTGCCAGCAGCTTAGAATCACTTCTAGCCAAAAACATTCAGTACTTC. This encodes CASSLESLLAKNIQYF. The rearrangement links TRBV11-2 to TRBJ2-4; D uncertain. Germline CDR1 is SGHAT and CDR2 is FQNNGV. The CDR3 has 16 residues. The V gene lost 0 bases and the J gene lost 0 bases, with 9 bases spanning the gap.

This chain joins TRBV2 and TRBJ1-5; D is possibly TRBD1 (6 bases). The CDR3 is 15 amino acids. V lost 4 bases to trimming and J lost 6 bases, with 16 bases between them. Germline-derived CDR1 and CDR2 are SNHLY and FYNNEI. The CDR3 region has the DNA TGTGCCAGCAGTGGGGGGTCCACAGGGTTTCAGCCCCAGCATTTT. It codes for CASSGGSTGFQPQHF.

The chain uses TRBV21-1 and TRBJ2-7; the table's D gene call, TRBD2, was not cross checked with the DNA. TRBV21-1 has pseudogene status. The CDR3 is 11 amino acids. CDR3 protein: CASSSRYEQYF. CDR3 DNA sequence: TGTGCCAGCAGCTCGCGCTACGAGCAGTACTTC.

This rearrangement joins TRBV11-2 to TRBJ2-7, with TRBD2 matching 13 bases. This CDR3 has 20 residues. Per germline, CDR1 SGHAT and CDR2 FQNNGV. With 0 bases clipped from V and 3 bases from J, the junction kept 14 bases outside the gene matches. CDR3 nucleotide sequence: TGTGCCAGCAGCTTAGAGTCGGTTGCACTAGCGGGAGGGAACCGCTACGAGCAGTACTTC. This gives the protein CASSLESVALAGGNRYEQYF.

This clone came up a few times. The chain is built from TRBV21-1 and TRBJ1-2. TRBV21-1 is a listed pseudogene. CDR3 length: 11 amino acids. The CDR3 nucleotides read TGTGCCAGCAGCCCGCGGTCCGCCTACACCTTC. Translation: CASSPRSAYTF.

J is TRBJ2-5 and V is TRBV19; TRBD1 matches 9 bases. Losses at the gene ends were 5 bases for V and 5 bases for J; bases not matched to a gene: 9. The CDR3 contains 15 residues. Germline V gene sequence: CDR1 LNHDA, CDR2 SQIVND (reference sequence). CDR3 in amino acids: CASSARDRETETQYF. The CDR3 DNA sequence: TGTGCCAGTAGTGCCCGGGACAGGGAAACTGAGACCCAGTACTTC.

This clone was observed a handful of times. This sequence joins TRBV6-5 and TRBJ1-2; 10 bases map to TRBD1. The CDR3 has 14 amino acids. Per germline, CDR1 MNHEY and CDR2 SVGAGI. The V segment lost 7 bases and the J segment 5 bases; nucleotides outside the gene matches: 7. CDR3 sequence (DNA): TGTGCCAGCAAGCACCGGGACAGGGGATATGGCTACACCTTC. Translation: CASKHRDRGYGYTF.

This clone occurred a few times. The chain combines TRBV7-2 with TRBJ1-5; possibly TRBD1 for D (6 bases). Trimming left V 0 bases short and J 4 bases short, with 10 bases between. This CDR3 spans 15 amino acids. The germline gives CDR1 SGHTA, CDR2 FQGNSA. CDR3 in DNA: TGTGCCAGCAGCTTAGCAGGGGGTTTGAATCAGCCCCAGCATTTT. Translated: CASSLAGGLNQPQHF.

This clone has more than one count but fewer than ten. The chain uses TRBV4-1 and TRBJ1-1; a possible D gene is TRBD1 (5 bases). CDR3 size: 14 residues. Germline CDR1 is MGHRA and CDR2 is YSYEKL. V was pared by 0 bases and J by 7 bases, with 12 bases between. The CDR3 protein is CASSQDQGAVEAFF. The CDR3 region has the DNA TGCGCCAGCAGCCAAGACCAAGGGGCCGTTGAAGCTTTCTTT.

The V and J genes are TRBV18 and TRBJ1-1; D might be TRBD1 (5 bases). The CDR3 length is 14 residues. The V end lost 2 bases, the J end lost 0 bases, and 7 bases lay between the germline ends. Looked up from germline, CDR1 is KGHSH and CDR2 is LQKENI. CDR3 coding DNA: TGTGCCAGCTCACCAGGGACTTTGAACACTGAAGCTTTCTTT. Its protein product is CASSPGTLNTEAFF. The whole variable domain, filled in from reference TRBV18 and TRBJ1-1, reads NAGVMQNPRHLVRRRGQEARLRCSPMKGHSHVYWYRQLPEEGLKFMVYLQKENIIDESGMPKERFSAEFPKEGPSILRIQQVVRGDSAAYFCASSPGTLNTEAFFGQGTRLTVV.

This clone showed up just a few times. The chain couples TRBV2 to TRBJ1-5; 9 nucleotides align to TRBD1. Germline lookup yields CDR1 SNHLY and CDR2 FYNNEI. The CDR3 covers 18 residues. With V trimmed by 4 bases and J by 5 bases, 15 bases remained unmatched. CDR3 in amino acids: CASSVGVGQGNWDQPQHF. CDR3 DNA: TGTGCCAGCAGTGTCGGTGTAGGACAGGGGAATTGGGATCAGCCCCAGCATTTT. Full variable domain (missing parts from reference TRBV2 and TRBJ1-5): EPEVTQTPSHQVTQMGQEVILRCVPISNHLYFYWYRQILGQKVEFLVSFYNNEISEKSEIFDDQFSVERPDGSNFTLKIRSTKLEDSAMYFCASSVGVGQGNWDQPQHFGDGTRLSIL.

This clone was counted once. The chain combines TRBV7-8 with TRBJ1-5; no definite D call. The CDR3 covers 13 residues. Trimming took off 0 bases at V and 7 bases at J, with 7 bases between the two ends. Germline CDR1 and CDR2: SGHVS and FQNEAQ. The CDR3 protein is CASSLARVQPQHF. For the CDR3, the DNA is TGTGCCAGCAGCTTAGCCCGCGTACAGCCCCAGCATTTT.

J is TRBJ1-5 and V is TRBV7-2; possibly TRBD1 for D (5 bases). Germline V gene data show CDR1 as SGHTA and CDR2 as FQGNSA. Trimming left V 5 bases short and J 11 bases short, with 16 bases between. The CDR3 is 13 amino acids. CDR3 amino acids: CASSVTYRQSQHF. CDR3 DNA: TGTGCCAGCAGCGTAACGTATCGACAGTCCCAGCATTTT.

This clone was seen just once. The chain couples TRBV19 to TRBJ1-3; 9 bases line up with TRBD1. The CDR3 is made up of 16 amino acids. V lost 0 bases and J lost 4; bases outside the gene matches: 4. In germline, CDR1 is LNHDA, CDR2 SQIVND (reference sequence). The CDR3 here is CASSIDPTGGGNTIYF. The CDR3 DNA reads TGTGCCAGTAGTATAGACCCTACAGGGGGCGGAAACACCATATATTTT. Filled out from reference TRBV19 and TRBJ1-3, the complete variable domain reads DGGITQSPKYLFRKEGQNVTLSCEQNLNHDAMYWYRQDPGQGLRLIYYSQIVNDFQKGDIAEGYSVSREKKESFPLTVTSAQKNPTAFYLCASSIDPTGGGNTIYFGEGSWLTVV.

The chain combines TRBV13 with TRBJ2-6; D uncertain. The germline V and J ends were trimmed by 2 bases and 3 bases, with 5 bases remaining between them. This CDR3 has 14 amino acids. CDR1 is PRHDT and CDR2 is FYEKMQ in the germline V gene (reference sequence). The CDR3 DNA reads TGTGCCAGCAGCTTACTTAATGGGGCCAACGTCCTGACTTTC. Translation gives CASSLLNGANVLTF. Complete variable domain (other parts from reference TRBV13 and TRBJ2-6): AAGVIQSPRHLIKEKRETATLKCYPIPRHDTVYWYQQGPGQDPQFLISFYEKMQSDKGSIPDRFSAQQFSDYHSELNMSSLELGDSALYFCASSLLNGANVLTFGAGSRLTVL.

In its sample, this clone was seen once. V is TRBV6-5 and J is TRBJ2-2; D is possibly TRBD1 (5 bases). Germline CDR1 and CDR2: MNHEY and SVGAGI. There are 14 residues in the CDR3. Between the trimmed V and J ends, which lost 6 bases and 4 bases, there was a span of 12 bases. CDR3 amino acids: CASSGYDSTGELFF. DNA of the CDR3: TGTGCCAGCAGCGGCTACGACAGCACCGGGGAGCTGTTTTTT.